This T cell receptor beta chain emerged from a study of T cells in localized non-small cell lung cancer. Study-level points and caveats: Sequencing involved a lone tumor region, leaving heterogeneity possible.

The germline CDR1 and CDR2 sequences are MNHEY and SMNVEV (reference sequence). V lost 3 bases and J lost 8; bases outside the gene matches: 11. The CDR3 runs 16 residues. Profiling relied on immunoSEQ multiplex PCR, and the TCRdb table lists in-frame clones only, not all of them. The sample lists fewer than 40,000 clones; more than 75% were seen once. As regards this clone: Antigen specificity is unknown.

The V and J genes are TRBV27 and TRBJ2-1; TRBD2 matches at 9 bases. This receptor was taken from a male donor aged 60 or over with stage III lung adenocarcinoma. Material: peripheral blood, obtained before any cancer treatment. The CDR3 region is CASSLARAGGIYEQFF. The CDR3 region has the DNA TGTGCCAGCAGTTTGGCCAGGGCGGGGGGGATATATGAGCAGTTCTTC.